One TCR beta chain is described in this entry. This CDR3 has 14 amino acids. V shed 5 bases and J shed 7 bases, with 15 bases lying between them. Germline lookup yields CDR1 SGHTA and CDR2 FQGNSA. Clones were sequenced by immunoSEQ multiplex PCR, and TCRdb holds only the in-frame ones, with some missing. The sample records over 150,000 clones, about nine tenths being singletons. The data derive from a study of blood T cell repertoires in COVID-19. Study-wide background: Some COVID-19 samples were acute and others convalescent; all came from the United States, Italy and Spain.

All enrollees were roughly 18 to 90 years old and from fewer than 30 US areas. Cohort allocation depended upon clinical history that participants reported. Recovered Cohort 3 donors showed two negative PCRs, clearance, or symptom resolution. Sequencing was done on a sample of PBMCs or T cells enriched from blood (not recorded which). This sequence originates from a woman between 18 and 29 years old who had recovered from COVID-19. The V and J genes are TRBV7-2 and TRBJ1-5; D possibly corresponds to TRBD1 (6 bases). The CDR3 loop is CASSVYRDGQPQHF. The CDR3 DNA sequence: TGTGCCAGCAGCGTCTACAGGGACGGCCAGCCCCAGCATTTT.